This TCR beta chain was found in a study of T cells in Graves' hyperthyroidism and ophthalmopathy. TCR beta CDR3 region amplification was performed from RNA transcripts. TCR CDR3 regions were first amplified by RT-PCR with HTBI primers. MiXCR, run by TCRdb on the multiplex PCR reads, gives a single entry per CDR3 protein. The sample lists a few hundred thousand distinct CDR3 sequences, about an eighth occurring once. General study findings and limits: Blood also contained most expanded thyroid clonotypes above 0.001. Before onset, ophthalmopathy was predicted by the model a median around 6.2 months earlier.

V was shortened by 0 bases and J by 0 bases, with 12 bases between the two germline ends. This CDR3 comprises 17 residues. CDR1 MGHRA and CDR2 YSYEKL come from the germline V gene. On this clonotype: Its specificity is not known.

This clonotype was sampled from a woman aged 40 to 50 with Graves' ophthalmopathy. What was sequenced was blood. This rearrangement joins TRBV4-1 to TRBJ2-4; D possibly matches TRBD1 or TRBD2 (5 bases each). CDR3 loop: CASSQEDGALAKNIQYF. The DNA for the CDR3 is TGCGCCAGCAGCCAAGAGGACGGGGCCTTAGCCAAAAACATTCAGTACTTC.